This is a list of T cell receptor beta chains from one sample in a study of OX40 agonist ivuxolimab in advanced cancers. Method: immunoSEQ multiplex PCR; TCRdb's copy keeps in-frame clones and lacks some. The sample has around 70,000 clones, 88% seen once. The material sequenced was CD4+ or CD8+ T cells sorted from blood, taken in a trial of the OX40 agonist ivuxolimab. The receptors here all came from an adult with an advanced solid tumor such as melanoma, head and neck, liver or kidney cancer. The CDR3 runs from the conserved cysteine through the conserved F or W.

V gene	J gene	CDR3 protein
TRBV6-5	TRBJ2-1	CASSPSRAPNNEQFF
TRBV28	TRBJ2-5	CASSLDYGETQYF
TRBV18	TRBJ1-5	CASSPGWGNQPQHF
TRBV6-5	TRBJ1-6	CASSYRGASNSPLHF
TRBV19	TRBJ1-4	CASSDRVATNEKLFF
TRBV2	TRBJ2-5	CASRASLGAGETQYF
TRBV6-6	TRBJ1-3	CASSVQGGNTIYF
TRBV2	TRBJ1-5	CASTQTDSNQPQHF
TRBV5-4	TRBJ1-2	CASSFFRSDMGYTF
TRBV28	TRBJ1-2	CASSFGQDYGYTF
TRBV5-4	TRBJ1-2	CASSFGSSFGYTF
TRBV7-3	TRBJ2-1	CASSLKGAQNEQFF
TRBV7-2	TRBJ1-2	CASSQKSGSANYGYTF